The text below deals with one T cell receptor beta chain. What it recognizes is unknown. The PCR ran on 60 Vbeta and 13 Jbeta primers. Here immunoSEQ multiplex PCR was the method, and the copy in TCRdb shows in-frame clones only, minus some. The table lists some 91,000 clones, roughly 60% of them singletons. The data are from a study of cytomegalovirus exposure and HLA in healthy donors. Findings of the study overall: As a later analysis showed, a missense DCLRE1C variant was linked to trimming of TCR beta V- and J-genes.

The junction had 6 bases not matched to a gene; V was cut back by 4 bases and J by 5 bases. Germline-derived CDR1 and CDR2 are GTSNPN and SVGIG (reference sequence). The CDR3 has 16 residues. The V gene is TRBV30, the J gene TRBJ2-3; TRBD2 aligns across 16 bases. This sequence originates from a human donor in good health. The specimen was PBMCs. This CDR3 is CAWTKGLAGGGDTQYF. The CDR3 coding sequence is TGTGCCTGGACCAAGGGACTAGCGGGGGGGGGAGATACGCAGTATTTT.